The 18 T cell receptor beta chains given below trace back to one sample, sequenced in a study of spatial heterogeneity in lung cancer. These TCRs' antigens remain unknown. Study outcomes and limitations: Counts of expanded intratumoral alpha and beta TCRs tracked tumor mutation counts.

The sample's time point: sample taken at primary tumor resection. From the 5' RACE reads, TCRdb called clonotypes with MiXCR, one entry per CDR3 protein. This listing includes dozens of distinct CDR3 sequences. The source material was lung tumor tissue, sampled at surgery. These receptors were taken from a female donor with early-stage non-small cell lung cancer.

Only one count was recorded for this clonotype. Little can be read into the size of this beta chain, an off-target read in a library designed for alpha chains. This chain joins TRBV18 and TRBJ2-2; tentative D call: TRBD1 (5 bases). This CDR3 has 14 amino acids. Germline-derived CDR1 and CDR2 are KGHSH and LQKENI. Trimming left V 2 bases short and J 4 bases short, with 8 bases between. CDR3 residues: CASSPLQATGELFF. Written as DNA, the CDR3 is TGTGCCAGCTCACCATTACAGGCCACCGGGGAGCTGTTTTTT.

This clonotype has a handful of counts. The size of this beta chain means little, since it is a stray read in a library made for alpha chains. This rearrangement joins TRBV24-1 to TRBJ2-1, with D possibly TRBD1 on 6 matching bases. Germline CDR1 and CDR2: KGHDR and SFDVKD. V gave up 4 bases and J gave up 4 bases, with 13 bases separating them. CDR3 length: 15 residues. Here the CDR3 DNA reads TGTGCCACCAGTGACAACAGGGCCCAATACAATGAGCAGTTCTTC. Translating it yields CATSDNRAQYNEQFF.

Concerning this clonotype: This beta chain appears as a stray read in a library generated for alpha chains; its size is not informative. The chain recombines TRBV11-2 with TRBJ1-4; D ambiguous. The germline CDR1 and CDR2 sequences are SGHAT and FQNNGV. The CDR3 spans 14 residues. V lost 2 bases and J lost 8, with 12 bases in between. The CDR3 loop reads CASSLMRAAEKLFF. CDR3 sequence (DNA): TGTGCCAGCAGCTTAATGCGGGCGGCGGAAAAACTGTTTTTT. The whole variable domain, remainder taken from reference TRBV11-2 and TRBJ1-4, is EAGVAQSPRYKIIEKRQSVAFWCNPISGHATLYWYQQILGQGPKLLIQFQNNGVVDDSQLPKDRFSAERLKGVDSTLKIQPAKLEDSAVYLCASSLMRAAEKLFFGSGTQLSVL.

As for this clonotype: Since the library was made to target alpha chains, this beta chain is a stray read and its abundance is not meaningful. The J gene is TRBJ2-7, the V gene TRBV18; D ambiguous. V lost 4 bases and J lost 0, with 10 bases in between. Germline lookup yields CDR1 KGHSH and CDR2 LQKENI. This CDR3 is 14 amino acids long. DNA for the CDR3: TGTGCCAGCTCACTCACTTCCGGCTCCTACGAGCAGTACTTC. Protein product: CASSLTSGSYEQYF.

This clonotype was seen a handful of times. This beta chain turned up in a library designed for alpha chains; as an off-target read, its abundance says little. The chain recombines TRBV7-2 with TRBJ2-7, with a possible D match to TRBD2 (5 bases). This CDR3 has 13 residues. V gave up 0 bases and J gave up 7 bases, with 10 bases separating them. Per the germline V gene, CDR1 is SGHTA and CDR2 is FQGNSA. The CDR3 nucleotides are TGTGCCAGCAGCTTAGCGCACGGGGTAGAGCAGTACTTC. Protein sequence: CASSLAHGVEQYF. Combining the CDR3 with reference TRBV7-2 and TRBJ2-7 gives the whole variable domain GAGVSQSPSNKVTEKGKDVELRCDPISGHTALYWYRQSLGQGLEFLIYFQGNSAPDKSGLPSDRFSAERTGGSVSTLTIQRTQQEDSAVYLCASSLAHGVEQYFGPGTRLTVT.

Details on this clonotype: A library made for alpha chains picked up this beta chain off target, so its size means little. The chain recombines TRBV7-9 with TRBJ2-2, with D perhaps TRBD2 (6 bases). This CDR3 comprises 15 residues. With 5 bases removed from V and 0 bases from J, the gap between germline ends came to 10 bases. The germline CDR1 and CDR2 sequences are SEHNR and FQNEAQ (reference sequence). Written as DNA, the CDR3 is TGTGCCAGCAGCCGCGGGGCATCGAACACCGGGGAGCTGTTTTTT. Translating gives CASSRGASNTGELFF.

Only a few counts were recorded for this clonotype. This beta chain lies outside the target of a library built for alpha chains; its clone size means little. The chain carries TRBV11-2 and TRBJ2-7; no clear D gene. CDR1 SGHAT and CDR2 FQNNGV come from the germline V gene. V was trimmed by 4 bases and J by 4 bases, leaving 11 bases between them. The CDR3 loop spans 13 amino acids. The DNA of the CDR3 is TGTGCCAGCAGCTCCCTACGAATATACGAGCAGTACTTC. Its translation is CASSSLRIYEQYF. Using reference TRBV11-2 and TRBJ2-7 for the parts outside the CDR3, the full variable domain is EAGVAQSPRYKIIEKRQSVAFWCNPISGHATLYWYQQILGQGPKLLIQFQNNGVVDDSQLPKDRFSAERLKGVDSTLKIQPAKLEDSAVYLCASSSLRIYEQYFGPGTRLTVT.

This clonotype was seen a few times. This beta chain came through as a stray read in a library set up for alpha chains, and its size says little. The CDR3 spells CASSLGQASYEQYF. The CDR3 DNA sequence: TGTGCCAGCAGCCTCGGACAGGCCTCCTACGAGCAGTACTTC. V usage is TRBV7-2 and J usage is TRBJ2-7; 7 nucleotides align to TRBD1. This CDR3 has 14 amino acids. Trimming took 5 bases from V and 0 from J; bases not matched to a gene: 4. The germline gives CDR1 SGHTA, CDR2 FQGNSA.

For this clonotype: Since the library was made to target alpha chains, this beta chain is a stray read and its abundance is not meaningful. V gene TRBV6-1 combines with J gene TRBJ1-2; 7 bases fit TRBD1. Trimming cost V 2 bases and J 6 bases; bases outside gene matches: 9. The germline V gene encodes CDR1 MNHNS and CDR2 SASEGT. The CDR3 consists of 15 residues. The CDR3 DNA reads TGTGCCAGCAGTGAAAAGGGGGCGCAAGTGAATGGCTACACCTTC. The encoded protein is CASSEKGAQVNGYTF.

Turning to this clonotype: In a library made to pick up alpha chains, this beta chain is a stray read with a size that means little. In DNA form, the CDR3 reads TGTGCCAGCAGTCCCCTAGGGCAGTTCTTTGGAGGGAGAATCTACAATGAGCAGTTCTTC. It translates to CASSPLGQFFGGRIYNEQFF. The rearrangement uses TRBV6-5 and TRBJ2-1; tentative D call: TRBD2 (6 bases). Germline CDR1 MNHEY, CDR2 SVGAGI. The CDR3 runs to 20 residues. With 5 bases removed from V and 3 bases from J, the gap between germline ends came to 29 bases.

This clonotype was observed a few times. Because the library targeted alpha chains, this beta chain is an off-target read whose size means little. J is TRBJ2-7 and V is TRBV7-8; possibly TRBD2 for D (6 bases). The CDR3 spans 14 residues. Germline values: CDR1 SGHVS, CDR2 FQNEAQ. Trimming stripped 5 bases from V and 2 bases from J, with 13 bases between. This chain's CDR3 is CASSTTRGTYEQYF. The CDR3 nucleotides are TGTGCCAGCAGCACTACCCGGGGGACCTACGAGCAGTACTTC.

This clonotype was found a few times. Since the library was made to target alpha chains, this beta chain is a stray read and its abundance is not meaningful. This chain's CDR3 is CASSPSMDTQYF. Written as DNA, the CDR3 is TGTGCCAGCAGCCCATCAATGGATACGCAGTATTTT. The V and J genes are TRBV6-5 and TRBJ2-3; unclear D gene. CDR3 length equals 12 residues. Trimming took off 6 bases at V and 6 bases at J, with 10 bases between the two ends. CDR1 is MNHEY, CDR2 SVGAGI, per germline.

Turning to this clonotype: For a library built for alpha chains, this beta chain is a stray read; little rests on its size. This chain connects TRBV4-3 to TRBJ2-1, with 10 bases matching TRBD1. The CDR3 runs to 17 residues. Germline V lookup: CDR1 LGHNA, CDR2 YSLEER. V lost 0 bases to trimming and J lost 4 bases; unmatched junction nucleotides: 6. CDR3 protein: CASSQDGGQGRYNEQFF. Here the CDR3 DNA reads TGCGCCAGCAGCCAAGATGGGGGACAGGGGAGGTACAATGAGCAGTTCTTC.

In the case of this clonotype: This beta chain was picked up by a library intended for alpha chains and is off target, so its count carries little meaning. The chain uses TRBV2 and TRBJ2-6; 9 nucleotides align to TRBD1. CDR1 and CDR2 (germline): SNHLY, FYNNEI. The CDR3 is 16 residues long. V trimming: 8 bases; J trimming: 2 bases; junction bases outside the gene matches: 7. This CDR3 reads CASCRDRVAGANVLTF. DNA of the CDR3: TGTGCCAGCTGCCGGGACAGGGTAGCTGGGGCCAACGTCCTGACTTTC.

As to this clonotype: This beta chain slipped into a library made for alpha chains as a stray read, so its size is not meaningful. J is TRBJ2-1 and V is TRBV3-1; TRBD1 is a possible D gene (6 bases). Germline assignment: CDR1 LGHDT and CDR2 YNNKEL (reference sequence). The CDR3 runs 14 residues. V was cut by 2 bases and J by 3 bases, with 8 bases left in between. The CDR3: CASSQWTVYNEQFF. As DNA, the CDR3 is TGTGCCAGCAGCCAATGGACAGTCTACAATGAGCAGTTCTTC.

This clonotype has a handful of counts. Since the library was made to target alpha chains, this beta chain is a stray read and its abundance is not meaningful. The J gene is TRBJ2-1, the V gene TRBV20-1, with 10 bases matching TRBD1. Germline V gene lookup returns CDR1 DFQATT and CDR2 SNEGSKA (reference sequence). This CDR3 comprises 14 residues. The J segment lost 12 bases and the V segment lost 5 bases, leaving 13 bases of the junction unmatched. CDR3 bases: TGCAGTGCTGTACCCGGGACAGGGGTAGCGGTGCAGTTCTTC. Its protein is CSAVPGTGVAVQFF.

The table lists this clonotype with a count of one. This beta chain is off target for a library built for alpha chains, so its abundance means little. The V and J genes are TRBV20-1 and TRBJ2-3, with 11 bases lining up with TRBD2. Trimming removed 5 bases from V and 7 bases from J; junction bases left unmatched: 14. CDR1 is DFQATT and CDR2 is SNEGSKA in the germline V gene (reference sequence). CDR3 length: 16 residues. CDR3 DNA: TGCAGTGCTCCCTGGGGGCTAGCGGGGGGTCTGAATACGCAGTATTTT. Translation: CSAPWGLAGGLNTQYF.

This clonotype showed up just a few times. Being off target in a library aimed at alpha chains, this beta chain has a size of little meaning. The chain recombines TRBV9 with TRBJ2-7; 7 bases map to TRBD2. Germline V gene sequence: CDR1 SGDLS, CDR2 YYNGEE. The CDR3 runs to 14 residues. With 0 bases clipped from V and 3 bases from J, the junction kept 3 bases outside the gene matches. As DNA, the CDR3 is TGTGCCAGCAGCGTAGGGGCTAGCGGCTACGAGCAGTACTTC. Amino acids: CASSVGASGYEQYF.